This paragraph reports one T cell receptor (beta chain). The data were taken from a study of blood T cell repertoires in COVID-19. Background on the study: Recovery meant two consecutive negative NP/OP PCR tests, professional clearance, or resolved symptoms.

V lost 7 bases to trimming and J lost 2 bases; unmatched junction nucleotides: 14. The CDR3 runs 17 residues. Germline V CDR1 and CDR2: SGHTA, FQGTGA. Study processing details: The authors estimated nucleated cell counts from reference gene primer amplification. Assay: immunoSEQ multiplex PCR; the TCRdb copy retains only in-frame clones and omits some. D and trimming were read from the DNA, whereas the V and J calls and clone size are those reported in that table. The table lists about 210,000 clones, 80% to 90% of them singletons. The cohort comprised adults aged roughly 18 to 100 years residing in around 25 US areas.

V and J are TRBV7-3 and TRBJ2-1; 7 bases fit TRBD2. The sample was PBMCs or T cells enriched from blood (not recorded which). The TCR was taken from a man in his thirties or forties in a cohort exposed to, infected with or recovered from COVID-19 (not recorded which). CDR3 DNA: TGTGCCAGCACCCCTGTCCGTAGCGGGCTCACCTACAATGAGCAGTTCTTC. It encodes CASTPVRSGLTYNEQFF.